This T cell receptor (beta chain) was recorded in a study of beta chain features in type 1 diabetes. At the level of the study: All samples yielded around 98,000,000 examined sorted cells. Overall study results and limits: Relative to healthy donors, patients appeared to have naive, central memory and Treg TCRB repertoires that were more similar. Here, the possible influence of HLA type (on TCRB rearrangement) remained unresolved.

Concerning this clone itself: Antigen: not known.

Germline CDR1 reads MNHEY; CDR2 reads SMNVEV (reference sequence). CDR3 length: 15 residues. Trimming took 6 bases from V and 5 from J, leaving 18 bases between them. Every isolated RNA sample was fully reverse transcribed, so sequencing captured expressed TCRB transcripts. Clones were read by immunoSEQ multiplex PCR, and TCRdb kept only the in-frame ones, dropping some. The table lists under 300,000 clones, 25% to 30% of them singletons. The receptor was isolated from a man under 40 in good health. The chain is built from TRBV27 and TRBJ2-3, with D maybe TRBD2 (5 bases). Specimen: central memory CD4+ T cells from blood. CDR3 loop: CASSLGILRGDTQYF. The CDR3 DNA follows: TGTGCCAGCAGCCTCGGGATCCTCCGCGGAGATACGCAGTATTTT.